This T cell receptor (beta chain) was recorded in a study of cytomegalovirus exposure and HLA in healthy donors. Whereas donors were nominally healthy upon sampling, unrecorded immune exposures were probable. Trimming stripped 8 bases from V and 0 bases from J, with 13 bases between. This CDR3 region has 14 residues. The germline gives CDR1 MGHDK, CDR2 SYGVNS. Only a few counts were recorded for this clone. Its antigen is currently unknown. Study-level findings and limits: In a later analysis, CMV-associated beta chains were mostly HLA-associated, it appeared.

Researchers ran the PCR with 60 Vbeta and 13 Jbeta primers. The table came from immunoSEQ multiplex PCR; TCRdb's copy has only in-frame clones and leaves some out. The repertoire consists of 120,000 to 150,000 clones, with 75% to 80% occurring once and the leading ten covering 0.5% to 0.85%. What was sequenced was PBMCs. The rearrangement links TRBV25-1 to TRBJ1-1, with a weak D call TRBD1 (6 bases). The TCR comes from a male donor in good health and CMV-seronegative. The CDR3 here is CASGDKHMNTEAFF. The DNA for the CDR3 is TGTGCCAGCGGGGACAAGCACATGAACACTGAAGCTTTCTTT.